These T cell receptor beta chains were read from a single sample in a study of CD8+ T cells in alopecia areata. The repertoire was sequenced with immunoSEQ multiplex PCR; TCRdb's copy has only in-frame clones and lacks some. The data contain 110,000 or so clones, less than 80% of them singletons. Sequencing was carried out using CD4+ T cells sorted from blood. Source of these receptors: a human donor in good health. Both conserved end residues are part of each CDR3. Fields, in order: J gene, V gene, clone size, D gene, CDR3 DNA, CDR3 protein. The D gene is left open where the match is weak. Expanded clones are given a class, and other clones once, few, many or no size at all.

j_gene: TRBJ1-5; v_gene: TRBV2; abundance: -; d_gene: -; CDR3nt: TGTGCCAGCAGATCCCGGGATTACCATAGCAATCAGCCCCAGCATTTT; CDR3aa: CASRSRDYHSNQPQHF
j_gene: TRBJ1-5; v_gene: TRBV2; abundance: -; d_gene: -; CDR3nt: TGTGCCAGCAGGGACGGTAGCAATCAGCCCCAGCATTTT; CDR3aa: CASRDGSNQPQHF
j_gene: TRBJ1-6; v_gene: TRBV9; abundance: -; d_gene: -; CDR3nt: TGTGCCAGCAGCCCCGCAGTCTATAATTCACCCCTCCACTTT; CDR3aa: CASSPAVYNSPLHF
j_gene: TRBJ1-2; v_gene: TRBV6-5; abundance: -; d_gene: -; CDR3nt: TGTGCCAGCAGGGACAGTACTAACTATGGCTACACCTTC; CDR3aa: CASRDSTNYGYTF
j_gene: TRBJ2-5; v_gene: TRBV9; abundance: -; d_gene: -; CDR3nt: TGTGCCAGCAGCGTCCGGGACGGAGAAGAGACCCAGTACTTC; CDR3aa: CASSVRDGEETQYF
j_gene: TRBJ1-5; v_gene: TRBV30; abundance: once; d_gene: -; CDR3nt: TGTGCCTGGAGTGCGGTCGGGACCCAGCATTTT; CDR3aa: CAWSAVGTQHF
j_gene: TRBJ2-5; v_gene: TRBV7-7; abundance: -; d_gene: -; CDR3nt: TGTGCCAGCCTACAGACGCAAGAGACCCAGTACTTC; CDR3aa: CASLQTQETQYF
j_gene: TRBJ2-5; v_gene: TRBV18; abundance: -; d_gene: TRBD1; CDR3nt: TGTGCCAGCTCACCGGGGGGGACAGGGGCCCAGGAGACCCAGTACTTC; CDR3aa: CASSPGGTGAQETQYF
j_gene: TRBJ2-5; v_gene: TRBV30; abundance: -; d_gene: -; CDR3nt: TGTGCCTGGAGTGTACAGTCGGCCCAGTACTTC; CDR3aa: CAWSVQSAQYF
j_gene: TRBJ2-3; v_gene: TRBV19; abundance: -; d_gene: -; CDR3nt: TGTGCCAGTAGTATGGAGGGGATAATCACAGATACGCAGTATTTT; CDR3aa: CASSMEGIITDTQYF
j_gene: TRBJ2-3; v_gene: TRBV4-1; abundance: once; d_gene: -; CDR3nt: TGCGCCAGCAGCCAAGAGGGGAGGGGGGGCACAGATACGCAGTATTTT; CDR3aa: CASSQEGRGGTDTQYF
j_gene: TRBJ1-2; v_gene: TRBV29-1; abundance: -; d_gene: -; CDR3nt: TGCAGCGTTGAAGATCAAAAGGACAGTAACTATGGCTACACCTTC; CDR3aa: CSVEDQKDSNYGYTF
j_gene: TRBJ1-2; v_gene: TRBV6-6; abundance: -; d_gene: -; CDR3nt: TGTGCCAGCAGCGACGGGTCGGCCTATGGCTACACCTTC; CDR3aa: CASSDGSAYGYTF
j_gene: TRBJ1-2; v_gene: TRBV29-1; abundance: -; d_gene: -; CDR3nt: TGCAGCGTGATCCGGGATACGTCCTATGGCTACACCTTC; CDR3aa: CSVIRDTSYGYTF
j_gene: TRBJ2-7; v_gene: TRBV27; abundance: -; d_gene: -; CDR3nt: TGTGCCAGCAGTTCCAACAGGGTGCACGAGCAGTACTTC; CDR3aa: CASSSNRVHEQYF
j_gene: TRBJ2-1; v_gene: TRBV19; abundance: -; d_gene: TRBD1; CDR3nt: TGTGCTAGCGCCGGACAGGGGGCTTACAATGAGCAGTTCTTC; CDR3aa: CASAGQGAYNEQFF
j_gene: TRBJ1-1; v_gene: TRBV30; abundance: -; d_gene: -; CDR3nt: TGTGCCTGGAGTGGCCAGAACACTGAAGCTTTCTTT; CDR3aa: CAWSGQNTEAFF
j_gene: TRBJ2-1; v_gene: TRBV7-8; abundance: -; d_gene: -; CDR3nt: TGTGCCAGCAGCGGCCGGGACTTCTACAATGAGCAGTTCTTC; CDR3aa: CASSGRDFYNEQFF
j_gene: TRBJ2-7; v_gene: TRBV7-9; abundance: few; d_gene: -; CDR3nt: TGTGCCAGCAGCTCAGACAGGGACTACTCCTACGAGCAGTACTTC; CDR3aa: CASSSDRDYSYEQYF
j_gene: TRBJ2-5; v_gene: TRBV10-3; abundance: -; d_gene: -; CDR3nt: TGTGCCACCCGGGGGGCCGGGGAGACCCAGTACTTC; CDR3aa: CATRGAGETQYF
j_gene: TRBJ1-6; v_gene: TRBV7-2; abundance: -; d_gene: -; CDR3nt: TGTGCCAGCAGCTTAGCCGGGCGGGGGCCACCCCTCCACTTT; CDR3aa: CASSLAGRGPPLHF
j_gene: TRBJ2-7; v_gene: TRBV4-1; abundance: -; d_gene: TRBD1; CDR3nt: TGCGCCAGCAGCCGGGACAGCGAAGCCTACGAGCAGTACTTC; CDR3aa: CASSRDSEAYEQYF
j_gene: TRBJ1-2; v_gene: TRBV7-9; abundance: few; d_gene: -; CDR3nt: TGTGCCAGCGGGGCGGGGGACGTTTACTATGGCTACACCTTC; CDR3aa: CASGAGDVYYGYTF
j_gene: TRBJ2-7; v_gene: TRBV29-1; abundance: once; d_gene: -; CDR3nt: TGCAGCGTTACTAACGACAGGTACCCCTCGGAGCAGTACTTC; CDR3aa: CSVTNDRYPSEQYF
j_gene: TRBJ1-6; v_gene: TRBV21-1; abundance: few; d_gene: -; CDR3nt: TGTGCCAGCAGCAAAGAGAATTCACCCCTCCACTTT; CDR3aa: CASSKENSPLHF
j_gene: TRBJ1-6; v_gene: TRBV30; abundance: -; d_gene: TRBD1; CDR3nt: TGTGCCTGGACAGGGGGCAATTCACCCCTCCACTTT; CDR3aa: CAWTGGNSPLHF
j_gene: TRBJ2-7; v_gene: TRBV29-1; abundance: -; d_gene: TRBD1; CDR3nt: TGCAGCGCCGCTCTACTACAGGGGGCGGGCGAGCAGTACTTC; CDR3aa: CSAALLQGAGEQYF
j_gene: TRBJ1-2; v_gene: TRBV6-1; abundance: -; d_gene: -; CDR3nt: TGTGCCAGCAGTGAGCCGGGTTATGGCTACACCTTC; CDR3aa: CASSEPGYGYTF
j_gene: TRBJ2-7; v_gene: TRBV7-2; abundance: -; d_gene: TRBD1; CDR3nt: TGTGCCAGCAGCTGGACAGGGGGCCGGGACGAGCAGTACTTC; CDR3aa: CASSWTGGRDEQYF
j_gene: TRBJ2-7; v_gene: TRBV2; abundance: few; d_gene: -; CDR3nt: TGTGCCAGCAGCAGAATACCTGGGGGCTACGAGCAGTACTTC; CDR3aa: CASSRIPGGYEQYF
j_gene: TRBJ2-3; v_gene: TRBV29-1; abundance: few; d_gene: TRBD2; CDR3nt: TGCAGCGGATGGACTAGCGGCACAGATACGCAGTATTTT; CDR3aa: CSGWTSGTDTQYF
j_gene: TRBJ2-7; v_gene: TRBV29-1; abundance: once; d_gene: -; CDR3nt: TGCAGCGTTCAAACAGGGGGGGACGAGCAGTACTTC; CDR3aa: CSVQTGGDEQYF
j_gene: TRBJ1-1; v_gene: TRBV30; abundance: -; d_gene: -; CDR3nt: TGTGCCTGGAGTGTACGGGAGGTAGCTTTCTTT; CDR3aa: CAWSVREVAFF
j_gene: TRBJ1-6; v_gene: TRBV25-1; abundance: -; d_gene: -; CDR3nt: TGTGCCAGCAGTGAGAGCAGGGGCTATAATTCACCCCTCCACTTT; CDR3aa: CASSESRGYNSPLHF
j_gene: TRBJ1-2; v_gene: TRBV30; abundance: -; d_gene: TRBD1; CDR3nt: TGTGCCTGGAGCCGACAGGGACATGGCTACACCTTC; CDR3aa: CAWSRQGHGYTF
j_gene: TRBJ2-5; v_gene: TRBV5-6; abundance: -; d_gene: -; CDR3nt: TGTGCCAGCAGCTCAATAGGGGGGTCGGATCAAGAGACCCAGTACTTC; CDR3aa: CASSSIGGSDQETQYF
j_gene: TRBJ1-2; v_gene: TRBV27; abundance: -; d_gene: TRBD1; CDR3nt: TGTGCCAGCAGTTCGACAGGGGGCGGCGGCTACACCTTC; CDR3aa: CASSSTGGGGYTF
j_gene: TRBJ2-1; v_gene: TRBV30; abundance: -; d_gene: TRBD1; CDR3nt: TGTGCCTGGAAGGGCCATGGGACAGGGCGCTACAATGAGCAGTTCTTC; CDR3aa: CAWKGHGTGRYNEQFF
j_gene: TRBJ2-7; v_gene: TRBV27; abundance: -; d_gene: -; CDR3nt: TGTGCCAGCAGTCCGCATCTAAGGACTCTTACCTACGAGCAGTACTTC; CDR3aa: CASSPHLRTLTYEQYF
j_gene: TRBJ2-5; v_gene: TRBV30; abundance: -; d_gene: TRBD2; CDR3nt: TGTGCCTGGGGAGCGGGGGCCCCAGGGGAGACCCAGTACTTC; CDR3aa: CAWGAGAPGETQYF
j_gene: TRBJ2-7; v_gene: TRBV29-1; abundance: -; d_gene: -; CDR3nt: TGCAGCGCAGGACAGACCTTCGGCTACGAGCAGTACTTC; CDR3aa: CSAGQTFGYEQYF
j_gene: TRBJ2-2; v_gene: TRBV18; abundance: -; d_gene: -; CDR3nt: TGTGCCAGCTCACCACCGAACCTGACTCCCGGGGAGCTGTTTTTT; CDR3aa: CASSPPNLTPGELFF
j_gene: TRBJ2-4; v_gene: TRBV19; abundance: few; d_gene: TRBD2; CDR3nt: TGTGCCAGCCGACCTAGCGGGGGGGCTGGGGCCAAAAACATTCAGTACTTC; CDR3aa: CASRPSGGAGAKNIQYF
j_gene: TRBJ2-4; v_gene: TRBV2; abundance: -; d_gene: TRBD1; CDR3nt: TGTGCCAGTAGGACAGGGGGGGAAAACATTCAGTACTTC; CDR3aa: CASRTGGENIQYF
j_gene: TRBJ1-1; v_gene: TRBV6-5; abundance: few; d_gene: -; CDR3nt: TGTGCCAGCAGTTACTCGATATCGCCAGGGCGGGCAGCTTTCTTT; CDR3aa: CASSYSISPGRAAFF
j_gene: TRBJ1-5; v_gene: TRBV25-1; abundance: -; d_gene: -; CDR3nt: TGTGCCAGCAAAGAAGTCTATAGCAATCAGCCCCAGCATTTT; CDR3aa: CASKEVYSNQPQHF
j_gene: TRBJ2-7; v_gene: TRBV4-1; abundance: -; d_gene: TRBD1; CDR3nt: TGCGCCAGCAGCCACCCCGGGACAGGGGTAACCGAGCAGTACTTC; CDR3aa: CASSHPGTGVTEQYF
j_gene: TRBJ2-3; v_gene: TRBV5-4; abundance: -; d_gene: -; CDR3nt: TGTGCCAGCAGTCACTTGCGCGACTGGAGCACAGATACGCAGTATTTT; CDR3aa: CASSHLRDWSTDTQYF